This TCR beta chain was identified in a study of identical twins. All donors comprised healthy Caucasians. TCRdb recomputed calls from the 5' RACE reads with MiXCR, one row per CDR3 protein. The sample lists about 100,000 distinct CDR3 sequences, 5.9% occurring once. Study-wide points: Among monozygotic twins, out-of-frame TCR alpha sharing exceeded what models predicted. Insertions were fewer in abundant cord blood beta clonotypes, whereas memory repertoires showed none of this pattern. Zero-insertion analyses were open to partial confounding by invariant MAIT and iNKT cells.

Trimming stripped 4 bases from V and 7 bases from J, with 14 bases between. The CDR3 runs 14 residues. Per the germline V gene, CDR1 is LGHDT and CDR2 is YNNKEL (reference sequence). This clonotype was observed many times. No antigen is known for it. This sequence was found in a woman between 45 and 60 years old in good health. V gene TRBV3-1 combines with J gene TRBJ2-1; D could derive from TRBD1 or TRBD2 (5 bases each). The specimen sequenced was memory T cells sorted from blood. This CDR3 is CASSPVGTQNEQFF. The CDR3 DNA is TGTGCCAGCAGCCCCGTAGGGACCCAAAATGAGCAGTTCTTC.